This T cell receptor (beta chain) was identified during a study of cytomegalovirus exposure and HLA in healthy donors. Trimming took 7 bases from V and 5 from J; bases not matched to a gene: 1. The length of the CDR3 is 12 residues. Germline values: CDR1 SGDLS, CDR2 YYNGEE. PCR amplification relied on 60 Vbeta primers (plus 13 Jbeta primers). Method: immunoSEQ multiplex PCR; TCRdb's copy keeps in-frame clones and lacks some. The table includes around 140,000 clones, roughly 9.6% detected once. On this clone: Its antigen is not known.

Study findings and constraints: A later analysis linked a missense variant in DCLRE1C to the trimming of TCR beta V and J genes. The authors judged a highly shared variant cluster likely a sequencing artifact.

The gene calls are TRBV9 and TRBJ2-7; 12 bases line up with TRBD2. The sample was PBMCs. This receptor was identified in a woman aged 40 to 50 in good health and CMV-seropositive. The DNA for the CDR3 is TGTGCCAGCGGGACTAGCGGGCACGAGCAGTACTTC. Its protein product is CASGTSGHEQYF.